In this sample, the clone carrying this TCR beta chain turned up a few times. These data are taken from a study of blood T cell repertoires in COVID-19. Study processing details: The assay estimated nucleated cells by amplifying reference gene primers. TCRdb keeps only in-frame clones here, not all; method: immunoSEQ multiplex PCR. That table gives V, J and clone size, and the DNA gave D and trimming. Of around 310,000 clones listed, nearly 90% are singletons. This TCR was recovered from a middle-aged woman with COVID-19, enrolled during active disease. The sequenced sample consisted of peripheral blood.

This CDR3 is CASSIGLAGGRLPRRPQETQYF. CDR3 nucleotide sequence: TGTGCCAGCAGTATAGGACTAGCGGGGGGCCGGTTGCCCCGACGCCCCCAAGAGACCCAGTACTTC. The V gene is TRBV28, the J gene TRBJ2-5; 14 bases line up with TRBD2. V was clipped by 5 bases and J by 1 base; unmatched bases: 21. This CDR3 spans 22 amino acids. CDR1 is MDHEN and CDR2 is SYDVKM in the germline V gene.